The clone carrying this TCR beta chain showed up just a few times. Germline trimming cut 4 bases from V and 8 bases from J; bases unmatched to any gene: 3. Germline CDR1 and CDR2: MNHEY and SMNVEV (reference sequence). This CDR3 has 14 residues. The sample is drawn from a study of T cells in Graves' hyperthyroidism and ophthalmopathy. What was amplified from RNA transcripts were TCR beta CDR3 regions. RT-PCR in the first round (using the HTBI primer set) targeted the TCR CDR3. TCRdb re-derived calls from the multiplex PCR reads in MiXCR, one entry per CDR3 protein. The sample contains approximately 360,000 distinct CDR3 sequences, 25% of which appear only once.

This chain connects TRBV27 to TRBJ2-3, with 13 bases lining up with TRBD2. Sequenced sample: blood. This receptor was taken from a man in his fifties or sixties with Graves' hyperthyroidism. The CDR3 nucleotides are TGTGCCAGCAGTTCCAGACTAGCGGGGGGTACGCAGTATTTT. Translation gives CASSSRLAGGTQYF.